A single sample gave rise to the 20 T cell receptor beta chains below, sequenced in a study of shared clonotypes between healthy human individuals. Sequenced by immunoSEQ multiplex PCR; TCRdb stores in-frame clones only, minus some. The sample lists 950,000 to 1,200,000 clones; approximately 80% were seen once. Sequencing input: memory CD4+ T cells from PBMCs. The sample's subset: CD45RA-negative fraction. Every receptor here comes from a young man in good health. Some clones in this sample may be carry-over from other donors' samples.

In DNA, the CDR3 is TGTGCCTGGAGTGGCGGCGCGTTCTACACCTTC. Translated: CAWSGGAFYTF. The gene calls are TRBV30 and TRBJ1-2, with D hard to call. Germline V gene data show CDR1 as GTSNPN and CDR2 as SVGIG (reference sequence). This CDR3 has 11 amino acids. The V end lost 1 base, the J end lost 10 bases, and 10 bases lay between the germline ends.

This clone was detected a few times. V usage is TRBV2 and J usage is TRBJ2-7; D is undetermined. The V end lost 7 bases, the J end lost 0 bases, and 10 bases lay between the germline ends. Germline CDR1 and CDR2: SNHLY and FYNNEI. The CDR3 is made up of 13 amino acids. CDR3 loop: CASIHAISYEQYF. The CDR3 coding sequence is TGTGCCAGCATTCACGCGATCTCCTACGAGCAGTACTTC.

This chain uses TRBV28 with TRBJ2-3, with 7 bases lining up with TRBD2. Losses at the gene ends were 5 bases for V and 2 bases for J; bases not matched to a gene: 7. Germline CDR1 is MDHEN and CDR2 is SYDVKM. CDR3 size: 15 residues. DNA for the CDR3: TGTGCCAGCAGTCAGGCGGGAGTTTACACAGATACGCAGTATTTT. As protein: CASSQAGVYTDTQYF.

This clone was counted only a few times. V is TRBV7-2 and J is TRBJ1-2; 8 bases are a match to TRBD1. The CDR3 consists of 15 residues. After removal of 2 bases from V and 6 bases from J, the junction contained 8 bases not matched to a gene. Germline V lookup: CDR1 SGHTA, CDR2 FQGNSA. Here the CDR3 DNA reads TGTGCCAGCAGCTTAACGACAGGGGCGATCGATGGCTACACCTTC. Translating gives CASSLTTGAIDGYTF.

J is TRBJ1-2 and V is TRBV9; unclear D gene. The CDR3 extends over 15 amino acids. V shed 0 bases and J shed 4 bases, with 13 bases lying between them. CDR1 and CDR2 from the germline V gene are SGDLS and YYNGEE. The CDR3 bases are TGTGCCAGCAGCGTAGTTGGATCAGTAGGCTATGGCTACACCTTC. This sequence encodes CASSVVGSVGYGYTF.

In this sample, this clone turned up a few times. Other DNA sequences from this sample encode an identical CDR3 as well. This chain uses TRBV5-1 with TRBJ2-3; D unresolved. Germline V gene sequence: CDR1 SGHRS, CDR2 YFSETQ. Trimming stripped 0 bases from V and 2 bases from J, with 10 bases between. The CDR3 length is 15 residues. CDR3 in DNA: TGCGCCAGCAGCTTGGGTGTGGCTCTCACAGATACGCAGTATTTT. Its protein is CASSLGVALTDTQYF.

The rearrangement joins TRBV11-2 to TRBJ2-7; D gene uncertain. Germline V CDR1 and CDR2: SGHAT, FQNNGV. CDR3 length equals 14 residues. The ends were cut back, 4 bases at V and 1 base at J, with 11 bases in the middle. The CDR3 is CASSSIGRSYEQYF. CDR3 nucleotides: TGTGCCAGCAGCTCCATTGGTCGATCCTACGAGCAGTACTTC. The variable domain in full, completed from reference TRBV11-2 and TRBJ2-7, reads EAGVAQSPRYKIIEKRQSVAFWCNPISGHATLYWYQQILGQGPKLLIQFQNNGVVDDSQLPKDRFSAERLKGVDSTLKIQPAKLEDSAVYLCASSSIGRSYEQYFGPGTRLTVT.

This clone has only one observation. This sequence joins TRBV7-2 and TRBJ1-2; maybe TRBD1 (5 bases). From germline, CDR1 is SGHTA and CDR2 FQGNSA. Deletions cut 2 bases from V and 3 bases from J, with 10 bases between. This CDR3 is 14 amino acids long. CDR3 nucleotides: TGTGCCAGCAGCTTAAAGGGGCAGGACTATGGCTACACCTTC. Translated, it gives CASSLKGQDYGYTF. The whole variable domain, filled in from reference TRBV7-2 and TRBJ1-2, reads GAGVSQSPSNKVTEKGKDVELRCDPISGHTALYWYRQSLGQGLEFLIYFQGNSAPDKSGLPSDRFSAERTGGSVSTLTIQRTQQEDSAVYLCASSLKGQDYGYTFGSGTRLTVV.

The V and J genes are TRBV7-3 and TRBJ1-2; D is unclear. Per germline, CDR1 SGHTA and CDR2 FQGTGA. V lost 0 bases, J lost 2 bases, and 7 bases lay in between. The CDR3 sequence is 14 residues long. The CDR3 region is CASSLTPGNYGYTF. Written as DNA, the CDR3 is TGTGCCAGCAGCTTAACCCCGGGCAACTATGGCTACACCTTC.

This clone was seen only once. V is TRBV5-1 and J is TRBJ1-2; TRBD1 agrees at 7 bases. The CDR3 has 14 amino acids. CDR1 and CDR2 from the germline V gene are SGHRS and YFSETQ. V lost 4 bases to trimming and J lost 8 bases; unmatched junction nucleotides: 11. CDR3 sequence reads: CASSPDRVGGGYTF. In nucleotides, the CDR3 is TGCGCCAGCAGCCCCGACAGGGTCGGTGGAGGCTACACCTTC.

The chain joins TRBV2 to TRBJ2-1, with a possible D match to TRBD1 (5 bases). CDR1 is SNHLY, CDR2 FYNNEI, per germline. V shed 5 bases and J shed 5 bases, with 10 bases lying between them. The CDR3 is 13 residues long. CDR3 bases: TGTGCCAGCAGTTCCGACAGCCACAATGAGCAGTTCTTC. It yields the protein CASSSDSHNEQFF.

This clone occurred a few times. The sample carries other DNA sequences with the same CDR3. The rearrangement links TRBV5-1 to TRBJ1-4, with 7 bases matching TRBD1. Unmatched junction bases numbered 5, after V lost 4 bases and J lost 5 bases. The CDR3 is made up of 14 amino acids. The germline CDR1 and CDR2 sequences are SGHRS and YFSETQ. CDR3 sequence (DNA): TGCGCCAGCAGCCCCCGGGACAGCAATGAAAAACTGTTTTTT. Residues: CASSPRDSNEKLFF.

This clone was counted a few times. The chain links TRBV6-1 to TRBJ2-3, with D unclear. The V end was cut by 7 bases, the J end by 6 bases, with 17 bases between. CDR1 and CDR2 from the germline V gene are MNHNS and SASEGT. CDR3 length equals 14 residues. The CDR3 spells CASTGQLTSDTQYF. Written as DNA, the CDR3 is TGTGCCAGCACGGGCCAATTGACGAGCGATACGCAGTATTTT.

V is TRBV7-9 and J is TRBJ1-4, with D possibly being TRBD1 (6 bases). The CDR3 sequence is 16 residues long. The germline gives CDR1 SEHNR, CDR2 FQNEAQ (reference sequence). Trimming pared 2 bases from V and 5 bases from J, leaving 15 bases between. Here the CDR3 reads CASSLWGQGRNEKLFF. CDR3 nucleotides: TGTGCCAGCAGCTTATGGGGGCAGGGAAGAAATGAAAAACTGTTTTTT.

This clone was recorded a few times. This rearrangement joins TRBV19 to TRBJ2-1; perhaps TRBD2 as D (5 bases). The CDR3 spans 14 residues. The germline CDR1 and CDR2 sequences are LNHDA and SQIVND (reference sequence). The V gene lost 3 bases and the J gene lost 3 bases, with 9 bases spanning the gap. CDR3 DNA: TGTGCCAGTAGTATCGGAGGAGGCTACAATGAGCAGTTCTTC. Amino acid sequence: CASSIGGGYNEQFF.

The chain uses TRBV4-2 and TRBJ1-4; D unresolved. The germline gives CDR1 LGHNA, CDR2 YNFKEQ. The germline V and J ends were trimmed by 1 base and 0 bases, with 6 bases remaining between them. This CDR3 is 15 amino acids long. The CDR3 nucleotides are TGTGCCAGCAGCCAAGGACAATCAACTAATGAAAAACTGTTTTTT. This sequence encodes CASSQGQSTNEKLFF.

V usage is TRBV7-2 and J usage is TRBJ2-1; D uncertain. The V end lost 5 bases, the J end lost 0 bases, and 14 bases lay between the germline ends. The CDR3 extends over 16 amino acids. Germline V gives CDR1 SGHTA, CDR2 FQGNSA. CDR3 sequence reads: CASSPGWASSYNEQFF. In nucleotides, the CDR3 is TGTGCCAGCAGCCCCGGGTGGGCGAGCTCCTACAATGAGCAGTTCTTC.

V and J are TRBV11-2 and TRBJ1-2, with a weak D call TRBD1 (5 bases). Trimming took 3 bases from V and 2 from J, leaving 16 bases between them. There are 16 residues in the CDR3. Germline V lookup: CDR1 SGHAT, CDR2 FQNNGV. This CDR3 reads CASSFNSQAGNYGYTF. Here the CDR3 DNA reads TGTGCCAGCAGCTTTAATTCGCAGGCAGGGAACTATGGCTACACCTTC.

Points on this clone: This same CDR3 is encoded by further DNA sequences in the sample. This chain connects TRBV5-1 to TRBJ2-1; 10 nucleotides match TRBD2. V shed 4 bases, J shed 4 bases, and the junction held 5 bases outside the gene matches. The CDR3 totals 15 residues. CDR1 SGHRS and CDR2 YFSETQ come from the germline V gene. This chain's CDR3 is CASSVGLADYNEQFF. The CDR3 region has the DNA TGCGCCAGCAGCGTAGGACTAGCGGATTACAATGAGCAGTTCTTC.

The CDR3 sequence: CASGSGSQPQHF. The CDR3 DNA is TGTGCCAGCGGGAGCGGAAGCCAGCCCCAGCATTTT. The chain links TRBV6-6 to TRBJ1-5; the D is unclear. The germline V gene encodes CDR1 MNHNY and CDR2 SVGAGI (reference sequence). Trimming pared 8 bases from V and 7 bases from J, leaving 12 bases between. The CDR3 is made up of 12 amino acids.